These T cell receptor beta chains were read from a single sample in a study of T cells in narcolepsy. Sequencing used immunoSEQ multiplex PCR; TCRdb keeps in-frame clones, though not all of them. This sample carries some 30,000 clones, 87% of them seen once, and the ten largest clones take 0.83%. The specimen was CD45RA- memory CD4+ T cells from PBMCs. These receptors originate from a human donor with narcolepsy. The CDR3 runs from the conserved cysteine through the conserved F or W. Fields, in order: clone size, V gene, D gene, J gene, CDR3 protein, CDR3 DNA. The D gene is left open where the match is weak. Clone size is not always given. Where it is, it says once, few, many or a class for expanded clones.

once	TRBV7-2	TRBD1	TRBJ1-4	CASSPGGGGEKLFF	TGTGCCAGCAGTCCAGGGGGCGGCGGTGAAAAACTGTTTTTT
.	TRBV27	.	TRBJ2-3	CASSFRGTDTQYF	TGTGCCAGCAGTTTTCGGGGCACAGATACGCAGTATTTT
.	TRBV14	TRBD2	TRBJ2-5	CASSQGLAGGPWQETQYF	TGTGCCAGCAGCCAAGGACTAGCGGGGGGGCCGTGGCAAGAGACCCAGTACTTC
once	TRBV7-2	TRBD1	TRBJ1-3	CASSLVEPRQGSGNTIYF	TGTGCCAGCAGCTTAGTTGAGCCGAGACAGGGTTCCGGAAACACCATATATTTT
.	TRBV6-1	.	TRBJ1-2	CASSEAFMPNYGYTF	TGTGCCAGCAGTGAAGCCTTTATGCCGAACTATGGCTACACCTTC
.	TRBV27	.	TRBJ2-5	CASRGRAAETQYF	TGTGCCAGCAGGGGAAGGGCCGCAGAGACCCAGTACTTC
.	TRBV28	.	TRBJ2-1	CASSLGGGLGEQFF	TGTGCCAGCAGTTTAGGGGGTGGTCTCGGTGAGCAGTTCTTC
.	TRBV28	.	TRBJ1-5	CASSLRQLNQPQHF	TGTGCCAGCAGTTTGAGACAGCTCAATCAGCCCCAGCATTTT
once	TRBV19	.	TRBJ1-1	CASSIGRRRGANTEAFF	TGTGCCAGTAGTATAGGTCGAAGGAGAGGGGCCAACACTGAAGCTTTCTTT
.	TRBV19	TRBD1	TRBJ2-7	CASSVGTDYEQYF	TGTGCCAGTAGCGTTGGGACAGACTACGAGCAGTACTTC
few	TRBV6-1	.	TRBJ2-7	CASSEAAGSPYEQYF	TGTGCCAGCAGTGAAGCGGCGGGGTCGCCCTACGAGCAGTACTTC
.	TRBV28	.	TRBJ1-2	CASSWGYGYTF	TGTGCCAGCAGTTGGGGCTATGGCTACACCTTC
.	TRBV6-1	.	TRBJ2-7	CASSTHPFYEQYF	TGTGCCAGCAGCACCCATCCTTTCTACGAGCAGTACTTC
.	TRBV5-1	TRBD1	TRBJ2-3	CASSRGTGSSPDTQYF	TGCGCCAGCAGCCGGGGGACAGGGAGTAGTCCAGATACGCAGTATTTT
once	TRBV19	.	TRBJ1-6	CASSLQDSYSPLHF	TGTGCCAGTAGCTTACAGGATTCGTATTCACCCCTCCACTTT
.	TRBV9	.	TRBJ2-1	CASSVDVSGAQFF	TGTGCCAGCAGCGTAGATGTCAGCGGTGCGCAGTTCTTC
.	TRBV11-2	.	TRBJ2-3	CASSLQGESAQYF	TGTGCCAGCAGCCTCCAGGGCGAGTCCGCGCAGTATTTT
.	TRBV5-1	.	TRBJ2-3	CASSRSSPTDTQYF	TGCGCCAGCAGCCGTTCTTCTCCCACAGATACGCAGTATTTT
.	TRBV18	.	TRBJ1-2	CASSYALYGYTF	TGTGCCAGCTCCTATGCCCTCTATGGCTACACCTTC
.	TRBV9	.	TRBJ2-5	CASSVMAGAGETQYF	TGTGCCAGCAGCGTAATGGCGGGGGCTGGAGAGACCCAGTACTTC
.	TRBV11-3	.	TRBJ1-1	CASSSGTNTEAFF	TGTGCCAGCAGCTCGGGAACGAACACTGAAGCTTTCTTT
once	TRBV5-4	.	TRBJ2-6	CASSIDQRTTGANVLTF	TGTGCCAGCAGCATCGACCAAAGGACTACTGGGGCCAACGTCCTGACTTTC
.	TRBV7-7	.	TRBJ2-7	CASSLAEGGAHEQYF	TGTGCCAGCAGCTTAGCCGAGGGGGGGGCCCACGAGCAGTACTTC
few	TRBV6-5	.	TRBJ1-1	CASSYHDGNTEAFF	TGTGCCAGCAGTTACCACGACGGAAACACTGAAGCTTTCTTT
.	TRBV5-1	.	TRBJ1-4	CASSLEGTTNEKLFF	TGCGCCAGCAGCTTGGAGGGGACAACTAATGAAAAACTGTTTTTT
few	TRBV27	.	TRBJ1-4	CASSFDRHKDEKLFF	TGTGCCAGCAGTTTTGATAGGCACAAGGATGAAAAACTGTTTTTT
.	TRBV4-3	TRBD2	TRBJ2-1	CASSYSGGLHNEQFF	TGCGCCAGCAGCTACAGCGGGGGGCTCCACAATGAGCAGTTCTTC
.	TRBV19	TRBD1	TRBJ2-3	CASRTGNTDTQYF	TGTGCCAGTAGGACAGGGAACACAGATACGCAGTATTTT
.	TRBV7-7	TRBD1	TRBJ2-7	CASSLRRQGISSYEQYF	TGTGCCAGCAGCTTACGCAGACAGGGTATATCATCCTACGAGCAGTACTTC
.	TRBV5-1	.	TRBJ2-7	CASSLARGPSYEQYF	TGCGCCAGCAGCTTGGCCCGGGGGCCCTCCTACGAGCAGTACTTC
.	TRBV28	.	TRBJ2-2	CASSDPSGTSNTGELFF	TGTGCCAGCAGTGACCCTTCCGGGACATCGAACACCGGGGAGCTGTTTTTT
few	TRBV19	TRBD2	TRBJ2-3	CASYGTGLTDTQYF	TGTGCCAGTTACGGGACGGGACTAACAGATACGCAGTATTTT
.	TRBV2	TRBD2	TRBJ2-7	CASRPLAGGSYEQYF	TGTGCCAGCAGGCCCCTAGCGGGGGGGTCCTACGAGCAGTACTTC
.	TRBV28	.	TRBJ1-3	CASGSQASGNTIYF	TGTGCCAGCGGAAGCCAGGCCTCTGGAAACACCATATATTTT
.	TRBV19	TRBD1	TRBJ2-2	CASSTGGITGELFF	TGTGCCAGTAGTACAGGGGGCATCACCGGGGAGCTGTTTTTT
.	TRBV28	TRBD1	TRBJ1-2	CASDGTAYGYTF	TGTGCCAGCGACGGGACAGCCTATGGCTACACCTTC
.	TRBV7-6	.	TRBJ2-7	CASSLRSGSEQYF	TGTGCCAGCAGCTTAAGGTCCGGTTCCGAGCAGTACTTC
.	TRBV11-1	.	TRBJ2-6	CASSRYTGANVLTF	TGTGCCAGCAGCCGATACACTGGGGCCAACGTCCTGACTTTC
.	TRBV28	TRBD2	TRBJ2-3	CASSLAGVGSDTQYF	TGTGCCAGCAGTTTAGCGGGAGTAGGGTCAGATACGCAGTATTTT
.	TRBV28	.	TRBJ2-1	CASSPFGSYNEQFF	TGTGCCAGCAGCCCTTTTGGGAGTTACAATGAGCAGTTCTTC
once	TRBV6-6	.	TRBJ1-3	CASRPTPVSGNTIYF	TGTGCCAGCAGACCGACTCCCGTCTCTGGAAACACCATATATTTT
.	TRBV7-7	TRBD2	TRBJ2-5	CASSIGALGRGTQYF	TGTGCCAGCAGCATAGGGGCCCTAGGGAGGGGGACCCAGTACTTC
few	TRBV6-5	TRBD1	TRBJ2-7	CAGRTGLYEQYF	TGTGCCGGAAGGACAGGTCTCTACGAGCAGTACTTC
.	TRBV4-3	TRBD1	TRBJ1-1	CASRKSGTAPEAFF	TGCGCCAGCAGAAAATCAGGGACAGCCCCTGAAGCTTTCTTT
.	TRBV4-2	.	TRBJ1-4	CASSQEGGGEKLFF	TGTGCCAGCAGCCAAGAGGGGGGAGGGGAAAAACTGTTTTTT
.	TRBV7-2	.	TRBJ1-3	CASSFRTGGNTIYF	TGTGCCAGCAGCTTCCGAACTGGGGGAAACACCATATATTTT
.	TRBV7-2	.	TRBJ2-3	CASSFVSTDTQYF	TGTGCCAGCAGCTTCGTCAGCACAGATACGCAGTATTTT
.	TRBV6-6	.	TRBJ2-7	CATSNPYEQYF	TGTGCCACCTCAAATCCCTACGAGCAGTACTTC
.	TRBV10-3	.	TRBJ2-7	CAITDRPDGEQYF	TGTGCCATCACTGACAGGCCCGACGGCGAGCAGTACTTC
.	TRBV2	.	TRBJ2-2	CAKSEGGLAVGELFF	TGTGCCAAATCAGAAGGAGGTCTAGCAGTAGGGGAGCTGTTTTTT
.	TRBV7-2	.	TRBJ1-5	CASSLKTMGQPQHF	TGTGCCAGCAGCTTAAAAACGATGGGTCAGCCCCAGCATTTT
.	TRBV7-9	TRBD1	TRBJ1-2	CASSSTGTGFEGYTF	TGTGCCAGCAGCTCAACCGGGACAGGGTTTGAAGGCTACACCTTC
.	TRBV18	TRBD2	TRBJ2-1	CASSSSGMAPRVDEQFF	TGTGCCAGCTCGTCGAGCGGGATGGCCCCCCGGGTCGATGAGCAGTTCTTC
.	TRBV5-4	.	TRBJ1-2	CASSGSREGNYGYTF	TGTGCCAGCAGCGGGTCCAGGGAAGGCAACTATGGCTACACCTTC
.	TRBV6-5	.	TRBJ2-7	CASFRDDYEQYF	TGTGCCAGCTTCCGGGACGACTACGAGCAGTACTTC
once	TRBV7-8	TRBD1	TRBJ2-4	CASSLVQGRLAKNIQYF	TGTGCCAGCAGCTTAGTACAGGGGCGTCTAGCCAAAAACATTCAGTACTTC
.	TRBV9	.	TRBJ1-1	CASSVAARAEWTEAFF	TGTGCCAGCAGCGTAGCGGCCAGGGCGGAATGGACTGAAGCTTTCTTT
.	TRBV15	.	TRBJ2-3	CATSRPDRDSQQYF	TGTGCCACCAGCAGACCCGATCGGGACTCACAGCAGTATTTT